This TCR beta chain was retrieved from a study of T cell responses to AZD1222 COVID-19 vaccine. Study-wide results and caveats: Only five to seven AZD1222 recipients tested seropositive at baseline. Nearly half of spike-specific TCRs reportedly go after variant regions that carry no mutations. Clonal diversity was possibly underestimated, and white British individuals and females predominated among donors.

About this clone: Its matching antigen is unknown.

The germline V gene has CDR1 LNHNV and CDR2 YYDKDF (reference sequence). With 3 bases removed from V and 1 base from J, the gap between germline ends came to 6 bases. CDR3 length: 13 amino acids. Only in-frame clones appear in the TCRdb table, and some are missing; sequencing was by immunoSEQ multiplex PCR. Altogether about 180,000 clones are present, around 94% being singletons, with the ten largest covering more than 1.5%. This TCR was sampled from an adult who received the AZD1222 COVID-19 vaccine. Source: peripheral blood, taken 28 days after the second AZD1222 dose. The rearrangement joins TRBV15 to TRBJ1-1; D gene ambiguous. CDR3: CATSRARNTEAFF. The DNA of the CDR3 is TGTGCCACCAGCAGGGCCCGGAACACTGAAGCTTTCTTT.